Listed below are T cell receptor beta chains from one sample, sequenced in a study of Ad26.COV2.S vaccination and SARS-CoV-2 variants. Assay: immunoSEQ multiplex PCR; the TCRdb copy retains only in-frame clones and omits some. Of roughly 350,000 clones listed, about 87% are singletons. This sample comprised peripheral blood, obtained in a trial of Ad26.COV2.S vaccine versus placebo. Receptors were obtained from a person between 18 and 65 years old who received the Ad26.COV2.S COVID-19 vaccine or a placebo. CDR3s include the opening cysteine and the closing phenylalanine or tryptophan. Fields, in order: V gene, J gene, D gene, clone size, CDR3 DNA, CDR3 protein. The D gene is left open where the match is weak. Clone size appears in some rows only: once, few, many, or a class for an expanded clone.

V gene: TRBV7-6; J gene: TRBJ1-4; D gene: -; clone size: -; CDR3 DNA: TGTGCCAGCAGCCGTAATATCGCGAATGAAAAACTGTTTTTT; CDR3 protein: CASSRNIANEKLFF
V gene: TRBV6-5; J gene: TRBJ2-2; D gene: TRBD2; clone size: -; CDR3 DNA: TGTGCCATAAAACGGGGGGGCTCCCCCGGGGAGCTGTTTTTT; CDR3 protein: CAIKRGGSPGELFF
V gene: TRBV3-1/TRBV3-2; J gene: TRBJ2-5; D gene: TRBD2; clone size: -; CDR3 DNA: TGTGCCAGCAGCCCCCAGGGACTAGTCTTAGAGACCCAGTACTTC; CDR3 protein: CASSPQGLVLETQYF
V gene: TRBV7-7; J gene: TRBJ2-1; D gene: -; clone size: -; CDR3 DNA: TGTGCCAGCAGCTTAGTCGGAGGTAATGAGCAGTTCTTC; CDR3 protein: CASSLVGGNEQFF
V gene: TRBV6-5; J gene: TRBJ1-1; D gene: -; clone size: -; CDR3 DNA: TGTGCCAGCAGTAGAGACGGGAACACTGAAGCTTTCTTT; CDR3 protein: CASSRDGNTEAFF
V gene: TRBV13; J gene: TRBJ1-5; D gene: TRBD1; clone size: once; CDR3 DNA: TGTGCCAGCAGCTTGTCAACAGGGGCGGGCCAGCCCCAGCATTTT; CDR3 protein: CASSLSTGAGQPQHF
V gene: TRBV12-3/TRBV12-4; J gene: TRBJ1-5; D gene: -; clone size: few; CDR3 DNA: TGTGCCAGCAGCTTTGATCTACAATCCTTGGATTTT; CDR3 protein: CASSFDLQSLDF
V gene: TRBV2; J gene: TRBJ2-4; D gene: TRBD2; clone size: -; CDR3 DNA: TGTGCCACCTCGACGGTACTAGCGGGATATGGAAACATTCAGTACTTC; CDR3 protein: CATSTVLAGYGNIQYF
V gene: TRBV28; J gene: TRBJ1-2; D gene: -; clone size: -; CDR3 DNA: TGTGCCAGCAGTTTGTCGGGGTTTGGCTACACCTTC; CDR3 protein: CASSLSGFGYTF
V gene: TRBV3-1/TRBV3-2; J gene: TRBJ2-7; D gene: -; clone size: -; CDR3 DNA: TGTGCCAGCAGCCAAGTTCGCTACGAGCAGTACTTC; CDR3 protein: CASSQVRYEQYF
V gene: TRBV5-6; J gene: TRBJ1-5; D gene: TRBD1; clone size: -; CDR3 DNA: TGTGCCAGCAGCTCCGGGACAGGGGGCTACAATCAGCCCCAGCATTTT; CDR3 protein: CASSSGTGGYNQPQHF
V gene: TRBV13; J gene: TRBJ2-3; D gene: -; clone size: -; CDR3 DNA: TGTGCCAGCAGCTTATATGGGGATAGCACAGATACGCAGTATTTT; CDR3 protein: CASSLYGDSTDTQYF
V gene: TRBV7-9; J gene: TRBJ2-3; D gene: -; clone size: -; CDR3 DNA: TGTGCCAGCAGCTTAGAAGGTCAGGGGTTTAGCACAGATACGCAGTATTTT; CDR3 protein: CASSLEGQGFSTDTQYF
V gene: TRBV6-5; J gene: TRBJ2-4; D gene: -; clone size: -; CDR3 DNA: TGTGCCAGCAGTTACTCGAGAGGCAGCGAGGACATTCAGTACTTC; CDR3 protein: CASSYSRGSEDIQYF
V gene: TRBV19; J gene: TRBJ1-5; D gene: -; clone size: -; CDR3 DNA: TGTGCCAGTAGAAGCGTGGGGGGGCGCAGCAATCAGCCCCAGCATTTT; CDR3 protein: CASRSVGGRSNQPQHF
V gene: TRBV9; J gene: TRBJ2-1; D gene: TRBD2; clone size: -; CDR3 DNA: TGTGCCAGCAGCGTAGGGACTAGCGGTGGAGGCCGGACCTACAATGAGCAGTTCTTC; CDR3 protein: CASSVGTSGGGRTYNEQFF
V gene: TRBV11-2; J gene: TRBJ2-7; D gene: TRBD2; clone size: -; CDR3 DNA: TGTGCCAGCAGCGCCCGAGGAGCGGGGAAGACCGAGCAGTACTTC; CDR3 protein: CASSARGAGKTEQYF
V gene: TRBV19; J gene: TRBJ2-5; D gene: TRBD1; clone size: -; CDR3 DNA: TGTGCCAGTAGTACGGGGACAGGGGGCGCCGAGACCCAGTACTTC; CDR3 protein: CASSTGTGGAETQYF
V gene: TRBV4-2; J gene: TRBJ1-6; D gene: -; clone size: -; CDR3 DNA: TGTGCCAGCAGCCAAGAATCCGGGTTCGACAATTCACCCCTCCACTTT; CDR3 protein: CASSQESGFDNSPLHF
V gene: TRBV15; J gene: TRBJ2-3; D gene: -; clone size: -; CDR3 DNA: TGTGCCACCAGCAGGCCCCCGACCATCACAGATACGCAGTATTTT; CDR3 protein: CATSRPPTITDTQYF
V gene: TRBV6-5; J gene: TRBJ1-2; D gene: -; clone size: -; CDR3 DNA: TGTGCCAGCAGGTCGGGACCGAACTATGGCTACACCTTC; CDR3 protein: CASRSGPNYGYTF
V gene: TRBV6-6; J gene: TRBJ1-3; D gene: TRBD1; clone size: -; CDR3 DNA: TGTGCCAGCCTACCGGACAGGGTAGGCGGAAACACCATATATTTT; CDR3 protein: CASLPDRVGGNTIYF
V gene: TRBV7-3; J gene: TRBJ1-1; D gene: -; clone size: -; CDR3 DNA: TGTGCCAGCAGCTTAAGGATGCTGGGCGAGGGGAACACTGAAGCTTTCTTT; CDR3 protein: CASSLRMLGEGNTEAFF
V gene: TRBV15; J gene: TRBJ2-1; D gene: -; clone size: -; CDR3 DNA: TGTGCCACCAGCCCACAAATAGGACAGTCCAATGAGCAGTTCTTC; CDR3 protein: CATSPQIGQSNEQFF
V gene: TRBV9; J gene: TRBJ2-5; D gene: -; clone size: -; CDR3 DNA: TGTGCCAGCAGCGTAACCCTGGGGGTTGTGGAGACCCAGTACTTC; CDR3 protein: CASSVTLGVVETQYF
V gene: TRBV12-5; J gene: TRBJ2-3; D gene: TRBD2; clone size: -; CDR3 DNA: TGTGCTAGTGGTGTGGATAGCGGGAGTCGTGGTACGCAGTATTTT; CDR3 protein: CASGVDSGSRGTQYF
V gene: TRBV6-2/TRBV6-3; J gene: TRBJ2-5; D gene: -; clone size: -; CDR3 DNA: TGTGCCAGCAGTTACTCGAGGCAGCATATGAGGGAGACCCAGTACTTC; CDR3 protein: CASSYSRQHMRETQYF
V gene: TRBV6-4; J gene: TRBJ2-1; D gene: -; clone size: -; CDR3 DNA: TGTGCCAGCAGTGAGGAAACGATGGGATCCAATGAGCAGTTCTTC; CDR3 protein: CASSEETMGSNEQFF